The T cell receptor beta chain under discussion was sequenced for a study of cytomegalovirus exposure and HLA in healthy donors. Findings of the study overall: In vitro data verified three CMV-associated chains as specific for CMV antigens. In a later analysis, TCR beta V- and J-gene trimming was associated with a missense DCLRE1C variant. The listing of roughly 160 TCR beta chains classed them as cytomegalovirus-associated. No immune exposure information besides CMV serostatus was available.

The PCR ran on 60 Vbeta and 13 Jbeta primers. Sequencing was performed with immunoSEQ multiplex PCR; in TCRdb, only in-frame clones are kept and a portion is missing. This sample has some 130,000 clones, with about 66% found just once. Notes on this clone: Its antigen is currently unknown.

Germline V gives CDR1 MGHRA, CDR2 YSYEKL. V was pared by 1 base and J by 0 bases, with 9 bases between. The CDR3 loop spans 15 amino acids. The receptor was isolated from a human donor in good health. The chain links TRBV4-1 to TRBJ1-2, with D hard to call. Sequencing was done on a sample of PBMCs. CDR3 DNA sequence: TGCGCCAGCAGCCAAGGCAGGCAGACTAACTATGGCTACACCTTC. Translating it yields CASSQGRQTNYGYTF.